A selection of T cell receptor beta chains follows, all from one sample in a study of T cell responses to AZD1222 COVID-19 vaccine. Clones were read by immunoSEQ multiplex PCR, and TCRdb kept only the in-frame ones, dropping some. The sample records roughly 120,000 clones, approximately 85% being singletons. Sequenced here: peripheral blood, sampled 28 days after the second AZD1222 dose. Receptor source: an adult who received the AZD1222 COVID-19 vaccine. Both conserved end residues are part of each CDR3. The D gene is left open where the match is weak. Part of the rows lack a size; the others show once, few, many or a class for expanded clones.

V	size	J	length	D	CDR3	DNA
TRBV2	once	TRBJ2-1	18	.	CASRPPRRKVQIYNEQFF	TGTGCCAGCAGACCTCCGAGACGGAAGGTCCAAATTTACAATGAGCAGTTCTTC
TRBV9	once	TRBJ1-3	16	.	CASSPRSADSGNTIYF	TGTGCCAGCAGCCCCCGTAGCGCGGACTCTGGAAACACCATATATTTT
TRBV6-4	once	TRBJ1-1	14	.	CASSAGVSSTEAFF	TGTGCCAGCAGTGCCGGGGTTTCGAGCACTGAAGCTTTCTTT
TRBV9	few	TRBJ1-1	14	TRBD1	CASSVVSGGSEAFF	TGTGCCAGCAGCGTAGTTTCAGGGGGCTCTGAAGCTTTCTTT
TRBV28	.	TRBJ1-1	14	.	CASSLPGSNTEAFF	TGTGCCAGCAGTTTGCCCGGGTCGAACACTGAAGCTTTCTTT
TRBV6-1	few	TRBJ2-7	15	.	CASSEVTGYPYEQYF	TGTGCCAGCAGTGAAGTAACAGGATACCCTTACGAGCAGTACTTC
TRBV30	.	TRBJ2-5	14	TRBD2	CAWRLRGSRETQYF	TGTGCCTGGAGGCTGCGGGGGTCGCGGGAGACCCAGTACTTC
TRBV4-1	.	TRBJ1-2	15	.	CASSLDSTRGYGYTF	TGCGCCAGCAGCCTGGACAGCACAAGGGGATATGGCTACACCTTC
TRBV6-4	.	TRBJ2-7	16	TRBD1	CASSGRDREPRGRWYF	TGTGCCAGCAGTGGAAGGGACAGGGAGCCTAGGGGTCGGTGGTACTTC
TRBV19	few	TRBJ2-4	16	TRBD1	CASSNRDRLAKNIQYF	TGTGCCAGTAGTAACCGGGACAGACTAGCCAAAAACATTCAGTACTTC
TRBV7-9	.	TRBJ1-6	15	.	CASSPPGQMNSPLHF	TGTGCCAGCAGCCCGCCCGGGCAAATGAATTCACCCCTCCACTTT
TRBV11-3	.	TRBJ2-3	18	TRBD2	CASSLAPSGGAWTDTQYF	TGTGCCAGCAGCTTAGCCCCTAGCGGGGGGGCCTGGACAGATACGCAGTATTTT
TRBV7-8	.	TRBJ1-4	14	.	CASSPGSTNEKLFF	TGTGCCAGCAGCCCGGGATCTACTAATGAAAAACTGTTTTTT
TRBV5-6	.	TRBJ2-7	13	.	CASSLPQGYEQYF	TGTGCCAGCAGCTTGCCGCAGGGCTACGAGCAGTACTTC